This T cell receptor (beta chain) was recorded in a study of blood T cell repertoires in COVID-19. As for the study in general: COVID-19 samples, acute and convalescent, were from the United States, Italy and Spain. Sources were T cells, B-cell-depleted T cells, or PBMCs; the material itself was cDNA or gDNA.

The count of this clone is one. The CDR3 totals 17 residues. V lost 1 base and J lost 3; bases outside the gene matches: 8. Germline CDR1 is PRHDT and CDR2 is FYEKMQ (reference sequence). Cohort assignment relied on participant-reported clinical history. Study processing details: From reference gene primer amplification, estimates of nucleated cell counts were derived. The protocol was immunoSEQ multiplex PCR, while the TCRdb copy is restricted to in-frame clones and leaves out a portion. The DNA was the basis for D and trimming; V, J and clone size are from that table. This table holds about 210,000 clones, roughly 87% found once.

The rearrangement links TRBV13 to TRBJ2-5, with 10 bases that match TRBD1. The sequence came from a man aged 25 to 40 in a cohort exposed to, infected with or recovered from COVID-19 (not recorded which). The sequenced material came from PBMCs or T cells enriched from blood (not recorded which). The CDR3 region has the DNA TGTGCCAGCAGCTTAGTTTCTGGGACAGGGGCCGAAGAGACCCAGTACTTC. Translating it yields CASSLVSGTGAEETQYF.